The TCR beta chain described here comes from a study of neurological immune-mediated disorders. This clonotype appeared many times. At one end, the junction sequence differs from germline, possibly due to a read error. Via MiXCR, TCRdb re-called the 5' RACE reads, giving one row per CDR3 protein. The table includes 100,000 or so distinct CDR3 sequences, around 3.4% detected once. The CDR3 consists of 17 residues. CDR1 is SQVTM and CDR2 is ANQGSEA in the germline V gene. Sequencing was performed on PBMCs. This receptor was identified in a woman younger than 30 with multiple sclerosis. This chain connects TRBV29-1 to TRBJ2-5; 7 positions agree with TRBD1. DNA for the CDR3: TGCAGCGTAGAAGGACGGGACAGCCTTATATCGGAAGAGACCCAGTACTTC. Translated: CSVEGRDSLISEETQYF.